This is a list of T cell receptor beta chains from one sample in a study of post-analysis software for immune sequencing data. TCRdb recomputed calls from the PCR reads with MiXCR, one row per CDR3 protein. The table has roughly 800,000 distinct CDR3 sequences, about 57% seen once. The specimen sequenced was blood. These receptors all stem from a girl aged 10 to 17 with multiple sclerosis. The CDR3 runs from the conserved cysteine through the conserved F or W. A D gene is named only where the DNA matches it firmly. A row's size may be missing; if present it is once, few, many or a size class.

>TRBV7-9|TRBD1|TRBJ1-2|few|13
CASSPPGTAGYTF
TGTGCCAGCAGCCCACCCGGGACAGCTGGCTACACCTTC
>TRBV20-1|TRBD2|TRBJ2-3|once|16
CSAPDPIAGVTDTQYF
TGCAGTGCCCCCGACCCAATAGCGGGAGTTACAGATACGCAGTATTTT
>TRBV12-3/TRBV12-4|-|TRBJ1-2|-|13
CASNTGTNYGYTF
TGTGCCAGCAATACGGGCACAAACTATGGCTACACCTTC
>TRBV5-1|TRBD1|TRBJ1-4|-|17
CASSTGATIATNEKLFF
TGCGCCAGCAGCACAGGGGCTACGATTGCAACTAATGAAAAACTGTTTTTT
>TRBV6-2/TRBV6-3|TRBD2|TRBJ2-7|few|15
CASSYGTSGGYEQYF
TGTGCCAGCAGTTACGGGACTAGCGGAGGGTACGAGCAGTACTTC
>TRBV3-1|TRBD2|TRBJ2-7|-|16
CAGSQEGGSGNYEQYF
TGTGCCGGCAGCCAAGAGGGAGGGAGCGGGAATTACGAGCAGTACTTC
>TRBV10-3|TRBD1|TRBJ2-7|few|17
CAISETLGQSTDYEQYF
TGTGCCATCAGTGAGACCTTGGGACAGTCCACAGACTACGAGCAGTACTTC
>TRBV29-1|-|TRBJ2-3|-|13
CSVAGRLTDTQYF
TGCAGCGTTGCGGGGCGGCTCACAGATACGCAGTATTTT
>TRBV5-1|TRBD2|TRBJ2-7|few|19
CASSLVSSGGSLSSYEQYF
TGCGCCAGCAGCTTGGTCTCTAGCGGGGGGTCCCTCTCCTCCTACGAGCAGTACTTC
>TRBV27|TRBD1|TRBJ1-2|-|14
CASSWDRGSYGYTF
TGTGCCAGCAGTTGGGACAGGGGTAGCTATGGCTACACCTTC
>TRBV15|-|TRBJ1-4|-|14
CATRSRGFDEKLFF
TGTGCCACCAGGTCCAGGGGTTTTGATGAAAAACTGTTTTTT
>TRBV12-5|TRBD1|TRBJ1-2|few|15
CASGGPGGANYGYTF
TGTGCTAGTGGCGGTCCAGGGGGAGCTAACTATGGCTACACCTTC
>TRBV9|-|TRBJ1-2|-|12
CASSSRWYGYTF
TGTGCCAGCAGCTCCCGGTGGTATGGCTACACCTTC
>TRBV7-9|-|TRBJ2-1|-|15
CASSYQGGLFNEQFF
TGTGCCAGCAGCTATCAGGGCGGGCTCTTCAATGAGCAGTTCTTC
>TRBV20-1|-|TRBJ1-5|-|15
CSAAVTGRVYQPQHF
TGCAGTGCCGCCGTAACGGGGAGGGTTTACCAGCCCCAGCATTTT
>TRBV12-3/TRBV12-4|-|TRBJ1-5|-|16
CASSLALPISIQPQHF
TGTGCCAGCAGTTTAGCGCTGCCGATTTCCATACAGCCCCAGCATTTT
>TRBV18|-|TRBJ2-5|-|12
CAGSPAAETQYF
TGTGCCGGCTCACCAGCTGCCGAGACCCAGTACTTC
>TRBV12-3/TRBV12-4|-|TRBJ2-7|-|15
CASSLDPSSSFEQYF
TGTGCCAGCAGTTTGGATCCCTCCTCCTCCTTCGAGCAGTACTTC
>TRBV25-1|TRBD1|TRBJ1-2|-|14
CASRGTGEVNGYTF
TGTGCCAGCAGGGGGACAGGGGAAGTGAATGGCTACACCTTC
>TRBV10-3|-|TRBJ2-1|-|16
CAISGSVANSYNEQFF
TGTGCCATCAGTGGCTCAGTAGCTAACTCCTACAATGAGCAGTTCTTC
>TRBV11-2|-|TRBJ2-5|-|15
CASSPFAGPQETQYF
TGTGCCAGCAGCCCCTTCGCGGGGCCGCAAGAGACCCAGTACTTC
>TRBV5-5|-|TRBJ1-2|-|16
CASSFNSRPSTYGYTF
TGTGCCAGCAGCTTCAACTCACGGCCAAGCACCTATGGCTACACCTTC
>TRBV20-1|-|TRBJ2-3|once|16
CSARNAGWGSTDTQYF
TGTAGTGCTAGAAATGCAGGGTGGGGGAGCACAGATACGCAGTATTTT
>TRBV11-2|TRBD1|TRBJ2-2|-|16
CASSSTPQGVAGELFF
TGTGCCAGCAGTTCTACACCCCAGGGGGTCGCCGGGGAGCTGTTTTTT
>TRBV7-8|TRBD1|TRBJ2-7|few|13
CASSFDRADEQYF
TGTGCCAGCAGCTTCGACAGGGCTGACGAGCAGTACTTC
>TRBV5-1|-|TRBJ1-5|-|14
CASSLGQGREPQHF
TGCGCCAGCAGCTTGGGGCAGGGGAGGGAGCCCCAGCATTTT
>TRBV5-1|TRBD2|TRBJ2-7|-|18
CASSSGGDDWTRPYEQYF
TGCGCCAGCAGCTCGGGGGGTGATGACTGGACAAGGCCCTACGAGCAGTACTTC
>TRBV29-1|TRBD1|TRBJ1-2|-|15
CSVPGQGTANYGYTF
TGCAGCGTTCCGGGACAGGGGACTGCTAACTATGGCTACACCTTC
>TRBV29-1|-|TRBJ2-7|-|14
CSVDTGTDPYEQYF
TGCAGCGTTGACACCGGGACTGACCCCTACGAGCAGTACTTC
>TRBV29-1|-|TRBJ2-7|-|12
CSGGGGLNEQYF
TGCAGCGGTGGAGGGGGACTGAACGAGCAGTACTTC
>TRBV28|-|TRBJ2-7|few|15
CASSFRGREKREQYF
TGTGCCAGCAGTTTTCGAGGCAGGGAAAAGCGCGAGCAGTACTTC
>TRBV7-9|-|TRBJ2-5|few|15
CASSLEGGHQETQYF
TGTGCCAGCAGCTTAGAGGGGGGACACCAAGAGACCCAGTACTTC
>TRBV12-5|-|TRBJ2-7|-|13
CASGLTPLHEQYF
TGTGCTAGTGGTTTGACGCCCCTCCACGAGCAGTACTTC
>TRBV20-1|TRBD2|TRBJ2-1|-|13
CSERLAGINEQFF
TGCAGTGAGAGACTAGCGGGGATCAATGAGCAGTTCTTC
>TRBV10-3|-|TRBJ1-2|-|15
CAISERQEANYGYTF
TGTGCCATCAGTGAACGGCAGGAAGCTAACTATGGCTACACCTTC
>TRBV11-2|-|TRBJ1-1|-|13
CASTYRDDTEAFF
TGTGCCAGCACATACAGGGATGACACTGAAGCTTTCTTT
>TRBV7-3|-|TRBJ2-1|-|17
CASSLNVRESSYNEQFF
TGTGCCAGCAGCTTAAATGTTCGGGAGAGCTCCTACAATGAGCAGTTCTTC
>TRBV20-1|-|TRBJ2-5|few|15
CSARSPTVGGETQYF
TGCAGTGCTAGATCCCCGACGGTGGGGGGAGAGACCCAGTACTTC
>TRBV29-1|TRBD2|TRBJ2-7|few|13
CSAVSGAPYEQYF
TGCAGCGCCGTTAGCGGGGCCCCCTACGAGCAGTACTTC
>TRBV27|TRBD1|TRBJ1-4|-|17
CASSPDRGAPTNEKLFF
TGTGCCAGCAGTCCGGACAGGGGCGCCCCAACTAATGAAAAACTGTTTTTT
>TRBV12-3/TRBV12-4|-|TRBJ2-1|-|12
CASSFGYREQFF
TGTGCCAGCAGTTTTGGGTACCGAGAGCAGTTCTTC
>TRBV6-5|TRBD2|TRBJ2-1|-|13
CASSHRTSGVKFF
TGTGCCAGCAGTCACAGGACTAGCGGGGTCAAGTTCTTC
>TRBV5-1|TRBD1|TRBJ1-2|-|16
CASSLGGTAIGYGYTF
TGCGCCAGCAGCTTGGGCGGGACAGCTATCGGCTATGGCTACACCTTC
>TRBV7-6|-|TRBJ2-1|-|17
CASSLEGACPWSNEQFF
TGTGCCAGCAGCTTAGAAGGGGCTTGCCCTTGGAGCAATGAGCAGTTCTTC
>TRBV3-1|TRBD1|TRBJ2-5|-|15
CASSPTGVTQETQYF
TGTGCCAGCAGCCCGACAGGGGTTACCCAAGAGACCCAGTACTTC
>TRBV5-8|-|TRBJ1-1|-|17
CASSLVTGNRPNTEAFF
TGTGCCAGCAGCTTGGTTACTGGGAATAGGCCGAACACTGAAGCTTTCTTT
>TRBV7-2|-|TRBJ2-5|-|15
CASSLVGAPQETQYF
TGTGCCAGCAGCTTAGTGGGGGCTCCTCAAGAGACCCAGTACTTC
>TRBV20-1|-|TRBJ2-5|-|15
CSARGGAAVRETQYF
TGCAGTGCTAGAGGTGGGGCCGCGGTAAGAGAGACCCAGTACTTC
>TRBV29-1|-|TRBJ1-2|-|12
CSVGRDGYGYTF
TGCAGCGTTGGGCGGGACGGCTATGGCTACACCTTC
>TRBV15|TRBD1|TRBJ2-5|-|16
CATSSLDRGGGETQYF
TGTGCCACCAGCAGTCTCGACAGGGGAGGAGGAGAGACCCAGTACTTC